These 10 T cell receptor beta chains share one sample of origin, sequenced in a study of T-cell reconstitution after alpha-beta-depleted transplantation in children. It was with unique molecular identifiers that the TCRbeta library was prepared. TCRdb itself ran the PCR reads through MiXCR, one entry per CDR3 protein. This sample yields hundreds of thousands of distinct CDR3 sequences, of which about 14% are seen a single time; 4.3% belongs to the top ten. The sequencing used PBMCs, collected from the stem cell graft. The receptors stem from a human donor who donated a stem cell graft to a child with Fanconi anemia.

As for this clonotype: This may be a read error, as it is one base from a much larger clone. The V gene is TRBV7-2, the J gene TRBJ2-5, with 7 bases lining up with TRBD1. V trimming: 0 bases; J trimming: 2 bases; junction bases outside the gene matches: 3. The length of the CDR3 is 15 residues. Per germline, CDR1 SGHTA and CDR2 FQGNSA. In nucleotides, the CDR3 is TGTACCAGCAGCTTAGCTGGACAGGCACAAGAGACCCAGTACTTC. This codes for CTSSLAGQAQETQYF.

This clonotype was observed a handful of times. The chain joins TRBV7-2 to TRBJ2-3; D is unresolved. V was shortened by 4 bases and J by 6 bases, with 11 bases between the two germline ends. The CDR3 spans 13 residues. The V gene's germline CDR1 is SGHTA and CDR2 FQGNSA. CDR3 bases: TGTGCCAGCAGCTATGGGCCCGGGGATACGCAGTATTTT. This encodes CASSYGPGDTQYF.

This clonotype was seen a handful of times. This chain links TRBV24-1 with TRBJ1-1; D ambiguous. Trimming cost V 8 bases and J 2 bases, with 11 bases left between them. This CDR3 is built from 13 residues. Germline V lookup: CDR1 KGHDR, CDR2 SFDVKD. CDR3: CATTSRSNTEAFF. CDR3 in DNA: TGTGCCACCACATCCCGAAGTAACACTGAAGCTTTCTTT.

This clonotype was counted only a few times. The chain recombines TRBV29-1 with TRBJ1-3, with D unclear. The length of the CDR3 is 11 residues. V was pared by 7 bases and J by 13 bases, with 17 bases between. Germline V gives CDR1 SQVTM, CDR2 ANQGSEA. For the CDR3, the DNA is TGCAGCGGCCGAGGAGGACCCGAAATATATTTT. It codes for CSGRGGPEIYF.

This clonotype was seen ten or more times. The genes are TRBV12-3 or TRBV12-4 and TRBJ2-7, with D tentatively TRBD1 (5 bases). Trimming cost V 5 bases and J 6 bases, with 17 bases left between them. The CDR3 has 14 residues. The CDR3 DNA reads as TGTGCCAGCAGTCCTTCAGGGAACCCCGTCGAGCAGTACGTC. It specifies CASSPSGNPVEQYV.

This clonotype came up a few times. This rearrangement joins TRBV11-2 to TRBJ2-1; 8 nucleotides agree with TRBD2. CDR1 is SGHAT and CDR2 is FQNNGV in the germline V gene. This CDR3 spans 15 amino acids. V shed 6 bases, J shed 6 bases, and the junction held 10 bases outside the gene matches. The CDR3 spells CASSHGTGGFNEQFF. Written as DNA, the CDR3 is TGTGCCAGCAGTCATGGGACGGGGGGGTTCAATGAGCAGTTCTTC.

This clonotype has only a few counts. V usage is TRBV6-1 and J usage is TRBJ1-2; D perhaps matches TRBD1 (6 bases). In germline, CDR1 is MNHNS, CDR2 SASEGT. This CDR3 region has 13 residues. V lost 1 base to trimming and J lost 3 bases, with 6 bases between them. CDR3 residues: CASSEEGDYGYTF. Here the CDR3 DNA reads TGTGCCAGCAGTGAAGAGGGGGACTATGGCTACACCTTC.

The chain uses TRBV5-1 and TRBJ1-2, with no clear D. Per germline, CDR1 SGHRS and CDR2 YFSETQ. The length of the CDR3 is 14 residues. V was pared by 9 bases and J by 2 bases, with 17 bases between. CDR3 DNA sequence: TGCGCCAACAGTCTTGAGTATATAAACTATGGCTACACCTTC. It translates to CANSLEYINYGYTF.

This clonotype has a handful of counts. V is TRBV12-3 or TRBV12-4 and J is TRBJ2-5; the D call may be TRBD1 or TRBD2 (5 bases each). Trimming took off 2 bases at V and 2 bases at J, with 15 bases between the two ends. The CDR3 is 16 amino acids. As DNA, the CDR3 is TGTGCCAGCAGTTTAATAGGACAAGGGAGACAAGAGACCCAGTACTTC. As protein: CASSLIGQGRQETQYF.

The chain joins TRBV28 to TRBJ2-5; D is uncertain. V lost 7 bases and J lost 14, with 23 bases in between. The CDR3 runs 13 residues. CDR1 is MDHEN, CDR2 SYDVKM, per germline. CDR3 sequence reads: CASTHPLGYSRYF. In nucleotides, the CDR3 is TGTGCCAGCACCCATCCACTTGGGTACAGTAGATACTTC. Looking up the rest from reference TRBV28 and TRBJ2-5 gives the full variable domain: DVKVTQSSRYLVKRTGEKVFLECVQDMDHENMFWYRQDPGLGLRLIYFSYDVKMKEKGDIPEGYSVSREKKERFSLILESASTNQTSMYLCASTHPLGYSRYFGPGTRLLVL.